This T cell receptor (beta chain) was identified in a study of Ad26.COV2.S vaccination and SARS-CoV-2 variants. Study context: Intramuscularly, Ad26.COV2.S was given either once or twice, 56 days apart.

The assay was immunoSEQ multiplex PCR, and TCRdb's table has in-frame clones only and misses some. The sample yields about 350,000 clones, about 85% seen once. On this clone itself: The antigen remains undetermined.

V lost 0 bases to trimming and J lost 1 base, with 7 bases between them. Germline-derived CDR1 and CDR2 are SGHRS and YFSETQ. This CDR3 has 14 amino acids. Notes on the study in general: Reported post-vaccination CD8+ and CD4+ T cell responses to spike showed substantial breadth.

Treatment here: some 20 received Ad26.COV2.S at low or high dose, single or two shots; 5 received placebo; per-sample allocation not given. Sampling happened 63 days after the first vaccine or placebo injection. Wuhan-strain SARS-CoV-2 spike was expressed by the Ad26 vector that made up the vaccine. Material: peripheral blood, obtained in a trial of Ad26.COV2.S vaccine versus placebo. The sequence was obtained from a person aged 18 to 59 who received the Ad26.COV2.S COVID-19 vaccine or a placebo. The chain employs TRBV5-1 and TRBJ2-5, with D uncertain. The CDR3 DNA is TGCGCCAGCAGCTTGGACACTACCCAAGAGACCCAGTACTTC. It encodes CASSLDTTQETQYF. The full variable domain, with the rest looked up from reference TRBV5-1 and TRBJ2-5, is KAGVTQTPRYLIKTRGQQVTLSCSPISGHRSVSWYQQTPGQGLQFLFEYFSETQRNKGNFPGRFSGRQFSNSRSEMNVSTLELGDSALYLCASSLDTTQETQYFGPGTRLLVL.